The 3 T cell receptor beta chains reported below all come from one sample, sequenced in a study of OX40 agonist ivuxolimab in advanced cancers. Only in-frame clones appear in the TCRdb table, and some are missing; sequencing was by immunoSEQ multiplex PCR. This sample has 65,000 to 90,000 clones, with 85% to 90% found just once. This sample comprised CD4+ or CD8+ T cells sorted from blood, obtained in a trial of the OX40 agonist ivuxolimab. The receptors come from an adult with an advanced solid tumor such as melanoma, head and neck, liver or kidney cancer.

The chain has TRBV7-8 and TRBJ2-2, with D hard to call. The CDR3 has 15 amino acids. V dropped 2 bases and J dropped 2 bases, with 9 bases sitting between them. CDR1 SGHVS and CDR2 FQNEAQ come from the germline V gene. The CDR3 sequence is CASSLLISNTGELFF. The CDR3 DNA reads TGTGCCAGCAGCTTATTGATATCCAACACCGGGGAGCTGTTTTTT.

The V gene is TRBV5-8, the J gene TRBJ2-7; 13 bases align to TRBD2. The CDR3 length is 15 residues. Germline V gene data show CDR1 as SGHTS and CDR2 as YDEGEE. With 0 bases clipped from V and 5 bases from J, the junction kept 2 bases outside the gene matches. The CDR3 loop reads CASSLGTSGGNEQYF. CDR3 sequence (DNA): TGTGCCAGCAGCTTGGGGACTAGCGGGGGTAACGAGCAGTACTTC.

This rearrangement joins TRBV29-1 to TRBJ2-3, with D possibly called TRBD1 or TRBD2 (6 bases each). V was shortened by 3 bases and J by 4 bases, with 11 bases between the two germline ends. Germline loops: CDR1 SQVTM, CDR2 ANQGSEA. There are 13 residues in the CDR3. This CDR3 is CSVDGGTADTQYF. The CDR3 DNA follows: TGCAGCGTTGACGGGGGCACCGCAGATACGCAGTATTTT.